The rows below give T cell receptor beta chains drawn from one sample of a study of cytomegalovirus exposure and HLA in healthy donors. Data came from immunoSEQ multiplex PCR; TCRdb stores just in-frame clones and leaves some out. The sample contains approximately 180,000 clones, roughly 13% of which appear only once. Sequencing was carried out using PBMCs. Source of these receptors: a man aged 45-65 years in good health and CMV-seropositive. The CDR3 runs from the conserved cysteine through the conserved F or W. Fields, in order: J gene, D gene, clone size, V gene, CDR3 DNA, CDR3 protein. D genes are given only for firm matches. The size entry is marked missing in some rows and otherwise reads once, few, many or a size class.

TRBJ2-1 TRBD2 NA TRBV5-4 TGTGCCAGCAGCTTGAATCTAGCGGGGTCCTACAATGAGCAGTTCTTC CASSLNLAGSYNEQFF
TRBJ1-1 TRBD1 few TRBV27 TGTGCCAGCAGTCCCGGACAGGGGAGGATTACTGAAGCTCTCTTT CASSPGQGRITEALF
TRBJ2-5 NA few TRBV5-1 TGCGCCAGCAGCAACCCCCAGGGCACGGAGACCCAGTACTTC CASSNPQGTETQYF
TRBJ2-7 NA NA TRBV7-2 TGTGCCAGCAGCCTCACTCGGGAGATCGGCGAGCAGTACTTC CASSLTREIGEQYF
TRBJ2-3 TRBD2 few TRBV10-3 TGTGCCATCAGTGAGTCGATACGGGGGGGCACAGATACGCAGTATTTT CAISESIRGGTDTQYF
TRBJ1-2 NA NA TRBV30 TGTGCCTGGAGTCGCGCCGTGGACAGACTCTATGGCTACACCTTC CAWSRAVDRLYGYTF
TRBJ1-1 TRBD1 NA TRBV27 TGTGCCAGCTACACAGGGGGCACTGAAGCTTTCTTT CASYTGGTEAFF
TRBJ1-1 TRBD1 NA TRBV6-4 TGTGCCAGCAGTGATGGGACAGGGGGGCACACTGAAGCTTTCTTT CASSDGTGGHTEAFF
TRBJ1-5 TRBD1 few TRBV7-8 TGTGCCAGCAGCCAGGGGCAGGGGGTCCGGCCCCAGCATTTT CASSQGQGVRPQHF
TRBJ2-6 TRBD1 few TRBV5-1 TGCGCCAGCAGCTTCTGGACAGGGGTACTCTCTGGGGCCAACGTCCTGACTTTC CASSFWTGVLSGANVLTF
TRBJ2-3 TRBD2 few TRBV19 TGTGCCAGCGAAGCGGGGGGCTGGAAAGATACGCAGTATTTT CASEAGGWKDTQYF
TRBJ1-1 NA few TRBV11-3 TGTGCCAGCAGCTGGGTGGGGGCTTTCGGGACTGAAGCTTTCTTT CASSWVGAFGTEAFF
TRBJ2-7 NA NA TRBV6-1 TGTGCCAGCAGTGAAAGGGGGAGGGACGAGCAGTACTTC CASSERGRDEQYF
TRBJ2-1 TRBD2 few TRBV7-3 TGTGCCAGCAGCTTAGATAGGAGGACTAGCGGGGGCGGCGGGCAGTTCTTC CASSLDRRTSGGGGQFF
TRBJ1-5 NA NA TRBV18 TGTGCCAGCTCATCGAACAGGAATAGCAATCAGCCCCAGCATTTT CASSSNRNSNQPQHF
TRBJ1-1 TRBD1 few TRBV6-5 TGTGCCAGCAGTTTTGGACAGGTCAACACTGAAGCTTTCTTT CASSFGQVNTEAFF
TRBJ2-3 TRBD1 NA TRBV7-6 TGTGCCAGCAGCTTCCGGGACAGGGACACAGATACGCAGTATTTT CASSFRDRDTDTQYF
TRBJ2-7 TRBD1 NA TRBV11-2 TGTGCCAGCAGCACTGACAGGGGGGACGAGCAGTACTTC CASSTDRGDEQYF
TRBJ2-7 NA NA TRBV30 TGTGCCTGGAGTTCAGGAACCTCCTACGAGCAGTACTTC CAWSSGTSYEQYF
TRBJ1-6 NA few TRBV2 TGTGCCGGGTGGGACCCCGGGAGCTCCTATAATTCACCCCTCCACTTT CAGWDPGSSYNSPLHF
TRBJ1-1 TRBD1 NA TRBV27 TGTGCCAGCAGTCCGGGACAGCCCATGAACACTGAAGCTTTCTTT CASSPGQPMNTEAFF
TRBJ1-6 TRBD1 NA TRBV5-1 TGCGCCAGCAGCTCCTCCCTGACAGGGAATAATTCACCCCTCCACTTT CASSSSLTGNNSPLHF
TRBJ1-2 TRBD1 once TRBV28 TGTGCCAGCAGCGATCCGTTGGGGACAGGGGGCGTCCAAAGGCATGGCTACACCTTC CASSDPLGTGGVQRHGYTF
TRBJ2-7 NA few TRBV21-1 TGTGCCAGCAGCGCTGGGACAGGGGCCTCGGACGAGCAGTACTTC CASSAGTGASDEQYF
TRBJ1-1 NA NA TRBV15 TGTGCCACCAGCAGAGGGCAGGGTGTATCAGCTTTCTTT CATSRGQGVSAFF
TRBJ2-5 TRBD1 NA TRBV15 TGTGCCACCAGACGACAGGGGGACGAGACCCAGTACTTC CATRRQGDETQYF